One sample yielded the 20 T cell receptor beta chains listed below, sequenced in a study of CD8 T cells in Susac syndrome (dated by TCRdb to between 2018 and 2020). The library was obtained by the immunoSEQ multiplex PCR assay. RNA was extracted with the RNeasy kit and roughly 0.45 to 1 ug was reverse transcribed using random hexamers. TCRdb trimmed the raw reads at Q25, called clones with MiXCR and kept productive beta chains. Rows with one shared CDR3 protein collapse into an entry with the most common genes and DNA. Within this sample are about 210,000 distinct CDR3 sequences, with 95% of them counted one time only. Roughly 0.09% of the sample goes to the ten largest clones. Sequences were obtained from CD4+ T cells from PBMCs. These receptors were taken from a human donor with multiple sclerosis.

The V gene is TRBV6-5, the J gene TRBJ2-5; D unclear. Germline V gene data show CDR1 as MNHEY and CDR2 as SVGAGI. V was clipped by 4 bases and J by 8 bases, with 14 bases between them. The CDR3 is 13 amino acids. CDR3 sequence reads: CASSSDGARTQYF. The CDR3 nucleotides are TGTGCCAGCAGTTCGGACGGTGCGCGTACCCAGTACTTC.

The sample holds one count of this clonotype. This chain links TRBV20-1 with TRBJ2-1; 9 nucleotides line up with TRBD2. The CDR3 contains 14 residues. The V gene's germline CDR1 is DFQATT and CDR2 SNEGSKA (reference sequence). Trimming cost V 3 bases and J 4 bases; bases outside gene matches: 4. The CDR3 nucleotides are TGCAGTGCTAGTCCGCGGGAGGGATACAATGAGCAGTTCTTC. It translates to CSASPREGYNEQFF.

The chain has TRBV20-1 and TRBJ2-1; the match to TRBD1 covers 7 bases. Germline CDR1 DFQATT, CDR2 SNEGSKA (reference sequence). This CDR3 region has 15 residues. J lost 4 bases, V lost 6 bases, and 12 bases had no gene match. CDR3 bases: TGCAGTGCGACCCTTCCCCGGGGACAGTACAATGAGCAGTTCTTC. The encoded protein is CSATLPRGQYNEQFF.

The chain is built from TRBV29-1 and TRBJ2-7; D is perhaps TRBD1 (6 bases). Germline-derived CDR1 and CDR2 are SQVTM and ANQGSEA. Trimming pared 4 bases from V and 5 bases from J, leaving 21 bases between. The CDR3 is 15 residues long. The CDR3 loop is CSVGKGVGERDEQYF. The CDR3 bases are TGCAGCGTTGGGAAGGGGGTAGGGGAAAGGGACGAGCAGTACTTC.

This chain joins TRBV18 and TRBJ2-3, with 7 bases aligning to TRBD1. V lost 3 bases to trimming and J lost 6 bases; unmatched junction nucleotides: 6. Germline V CDR1 and CDR2: KGHSH, LQKENI. The CDR3 spans 14 residues. The CDR3 is CASSPGQLTDTQYF. The CDR3, as DNA: TGTGCCAGCTCACCGGGACAGTTGACCGATACGCAGTATTTT.

This chain uses TRBV6-2 or TRBV6-3 with TRBJ2-4; D ambiguous. CDR1 is MNHEY and CDR2 is SVGEGT in the germline V gene. V lost 8 bases and J 1 base, leaving 9 bases between the germline ends. CDR3 length: 13 residues. The CDR3 nucleotides read TGTGCCAGCCACGGTCCGGCCAAAAACATTCAGTACTTC. Protein: CASHGPAKNIQYF.

The chain links TRBV30 to TRBJ1-4; D is unresolved. CDR1 is GTSNPN, CDR2 SVGIG, per germline (reference sequence). Trimming pared 5 bases from V and 4 bases from J, leaving 11 bases between. This CDR3 spans 13 amino acids. CDR3 sequence (DNA): TGTGCCTGGGATGTTAGCGGTAATGAAAAACTGTTTTTT. Amino acids: CAWDVSGNEKLFF.

Only one count was recorded for this clonotype. The gene calls are TRBV12-3 or TRBV12-4 and TRBJ2-5; weak D call: TRBD1 (6 bases). CDR3 size: 15 residues. The germline V and J ends were trimmed by 6 bases and 5 bases, with 19 bases remaining between them. This chain's CDR3 is CASSPGQSKRETQYF. CDR3 nucleotide sequence: TGTGCCAGCAGCCCCGGACAGTCAAAACGGGAGACCCAGTACTTC.

The chain employs TRBV19 and TRBJ2-5; 10 nucleotides align to TRBD2. CDR1 and CDR2 (germline): LNHDA, SQIVND (reference sequence). Unmatched junction bases numbered 3, after V lost 1 base and J lost 1 base. The CDR3 loop spans 16 amino acids. The CDR3 DNA sequence: TGTGCCAGTAGTATAGCAGCTAGCGGGGGCCAAGAGACCCAGTACTTC. Residues: CASSIAASGGQETQYF.

CDR3 nucleotides: TGTGCCACCAGCAGAGATGAACTGGCTAATGAAAAACTGTTTTTT. Translated: CATSRDELANEKLFF. This chain links TRBV15 with TRBJ1-4; D uncertain. V lost 0 bases and J lost 3, with 8 bases in between. CDR3 length: 15 amino acids. Germline V lookup: CDR1 LNHNV, CDR2 YYDKDF (reference sequence). Using reference TRBV15 and TRBJ1-4 for the parts outside the CDR3, the full variable domain is DAMVIQNPRYQVTQFGKPVTLSCSQTLNHNVMYWYQQKSSQAPKLLFHYYDKDFNNEADTPDNFQSRRPNTSFCFLDIRSPGLGDTAMYLCATSRDELANEKLFFGSGTQLSVL.

This chain links TRBV12-5 with TRBJ1-1; D is perhaps TRBD1 (5 bases). Germline loops: CDR1 LGHNT, CDR2 FRNRAP. This CDR3 region has 13 residues. Trimming removed 4 bases from V and 0 bases from J, with 6 bases in between. The CDR3: CASGSGMNTEAFF. Written as DNA, the CDR3 is TGTGCTAGTGGTTCAGGGATGAACACTGAAGCTTTCTTT.

This rearrangement joins TRBV2 to TRBJ2-7, with D unresolved. CDR3 length: 16 amino acids. CDR1 is SNHLY and CDR2 is FYNNEI in the germline V gene. V shed 7 bases and J shed 0 bases, with 19 bases lying between them. CDR3 coding DNA: TGTGCCAGCAAGCTCGCTCGACACCAAGTCTCCTACGAGCAGTACTTC. It is translated as CASKLARHQVSYEQYF.

This CDR3 reads CASISIQGENIQYF. The CDR3 region has the DNA TGTGCCAGCATCTCTATACAGGGAGAAAACATTCAGTACTTC. This chain joins TRBV12-3 or TRBV12-4 and TRBJ2-4; possible D gene TRBD1, 6 bases. The CDR3 is made up of 14 amino acids. Trimming took off 7 bases at V and 5 bases at J, with 15 bases between the two ends.

This rearrangement joins TRBV2 to TRBJ1-1; D possibly corresponds to TRBD1 (5 bases). CDR3 size: 10 residues. CDR1 and CDR2 (germline): SNHLY, FYNNEI. V was clipped by 9 bases and J by 9 bases, with 11 bases between them. The CDR3 region is CARGTAQAFF. In DNA form, the CDR3 reads TGTGCCAGGGGGACTGCTCAAGCTTTCTTT.

The chain uses TRBV19 and TRBJ1-2, with D possibly being TRBD1 (6 bases). The CDR3 contains 12 residues. Germline CDR1 reads LNHDA; CDR2 reads SQIVND (reference sequence). V shed 9 bases and J shed 3 bases, with 11 bases lying between them. The CDR3 DNA reads as TGTGCCAGCACAGGGTCTGACTATGGCTACACCTTC. Protein product: CASTGSDYGYTF.

The genes are TRBV11-2 and TRBJ2-7; unclear D gene. This CDR3 region has 14 residues. With 6 bases removed from V and 3 bases from J, the gap between germline ends came to 15 bases. CDR1 SGHAT and CDR2 FQNNGV come from the germline V gene. This chain's CDR3 is CASSPRWALYEQYF. CDR3 nucleotides: TGTGCCAGCAGTCCTCGGTGGGCGCTCTACGAGCAGTACTTC.

V is TRBV6-1 and J is TRBJ1-4; no firm D call. The CDR3 extends over 14 amino acids. The ends were cut back, 4 bases at V and 2 bases at J, with 8 bases in the middle. Germline V lookup: CDR1 MNHNS, CDR2 SASEGT. This CDR3 is CASSALGTNEKLFF. The CDR3, as DNA: TGTGCCAGCAGTGCTCTTGGGACTAATGAAAAACTGTTTTTT.

This chain links TRBV29-1 with TRBJ2-4, with TRBD1 identical over 10 bases. After removal of 6 bases from V and 6 bases from J, the junction contained 11 bases not matched to a gene. This CDR3 is built from 15 residues. Germline V CDR1 and CDR2: SQVTM, ANQGSEA. This CDR3 is CSVALTGGYGNIQYF. DNA for the CDR3: TGCAGCGTGGCCCTGACAGGGGGCTACGGAAACATTCAGTACTTC.

This sequence joins TRBV12-3 or TRBV12-4 and TRBJ1-5, with 7 bases fitting TRBD1. The CDR3 is 15 amino acids. The V and J ends lost 5 bases and 4 bases, in that order; junction bases with no gene match: 8. As DNA, the CDR3 is TGTGCCAGCAGTCCGGGACAGACGGGAAATCAGCCCCAGCATTTT. It encodes CASSPGQTGNQPQHF.

This sequence joins TRBV15 and TRBJ2-3; the match to TRBD2 covers 10 bases. Looked up from germline, CDR1 is LNHNV and CDR2 is YYDKDF (reference sequence). Trimming at V came to 1 base and at J to 3 bases, leaving 1 base not matched to a gene. This CDR3 has 15 amino acids. The CDR3 protein is CATSRVGLATDTQYF. CDR3 in DNA: TGTGCCACCAGCAGAGTGGGACTAGCGACAGATACGCAGTATTTT. The full variable domain, its missing parts supplied by reference TRBV15 and TRBJ2-3, is DAMVIQNPRYQVTQFGKPVTLSCSQTLNHNVMYWYQQKSSQAPKLLFHYYDKDFNNEADTPDNFQSRRPNTSFCFLDIRSPGLGDTAMYLCATSRVGLATDTQYFGPGTRLTVL.